This T cell receptor (beta chain) is drawn from a study of shared clonotypes between healthy human individuals (dated by TCRdb to about 2020). With regard to the full study: Three men and a couple of women, aged 18 to 49 years, made up the cohort. The study deeply sequenced blood TCR repertoires of about 5 healthy adults to estimate repertoire size and the extent of clonotype sharing between individuals. Per donor, leukapheresis produced somewhere between about 0.94 and 10 billion PBMCs. To increase sequencing depth and limit assay-specific biases, TCR repertoire library preparation and sequencing were carried out by different laboratories using diverse techniques.

Notes on this clone: What this receptor recognizes is not known. Base qualities were left out, and no much larger clone turns up one base away.

The investigation overall reported the following: Pairwise subsampling indicated that sequencing depth was expected to affect the degree of clonotype sharing among donors. Sampling was limited to blood, and TCR repertoires in tissue likely differ from TCR repertoires in blood. The small number of donors limited the genetic and exposure-history diversity represented.

The donors were healthy, HIV-negative adults who had no recently reported acute infections or vaccinations. Every donor was a Caucasian adult residing in Nashville, Tennessee, USA. In the unsorted samples, approximately 85 million PBMCs were counted, and genomic DNA was extracted using the QIAamp DNA Blood Mini kit. Blood was obtained by leukapheresis, after which PBMCs were separated by Ficoll-Histopaque density gradient centrifugation and cryopreserved in liquid nitrogen vapor phase. Spanning cysteine to phenylalanine, the CDR3 consists of 14 amino acids. Here the CDR3 DNA is all that survives: 42 bases in frame from base 1. Trimming at the junction amounts to 2 bases on V and 4 bases on J, and the germline ends lie 12 bases apart. CDR1 and CDR2 are read off the germline V gene as SGHRS and YFSETQ. TCR CDR3 regions were amplified from genomic DNA by multiplex PCR using the deep immunoSEQ assay. For each cell subset, the extracted genomic DNA was distributed evenly across all wells of several immunoSEQ 96-well plates, and each plate served as one replicate. Each replicate PCR for unsorted PBMC received about 0.3 ug genomic DNA, equal to 30,000 or so T cell genomes. Ten immunoSEQ deep assay plates were used to sequence unsorted PBMC genomic DNA. Purified libraries were measured with a Qubit 3.0 fluorometer, size-checked on a Bioanalyzer 2100, and measured again with the KAPA Library Quantification kit. Every immunoSEQ 96-well plate was sequenced on a separate single-read 150-cycle Illumina NextSeq 550 flow cell. The authors' pipeline ran thus. Because the immunoSEQ output included only junctional sequences and no quality scores, the filtering could not be the same as the filtering used for full-length reads. To assign V/J genes and CDR3, sequences were annotated using PyIR, a Python wrapper for IgBLAST v1.9, with IMGT germline references. Reads with weak V/J assignments (E-value above 1e-6), missing CDR3, stop codons, out-of-frame junctions, or ambiguous translated residues were removed. V3J clonotypes were defined as sequences sharing an identical inferred V gene, J gene, and CDR3 amino acid sequence. To compute the percentage overlap between repertoires, the number of shared unique clonotypes was divided by the size of the smaller repertoire. Repertoire richness was assessed with RTK rarefaction, the Chao1 estimator, and Recon v2.1 estimates of unobserved clonotypes. This immuneACCESS table, as held by TCRdb, lists in-frame sequences with V and J called but not all clones. Of the missing ones, under half trace to an unresolved V gene in checked studies; the others have no known cause. Clone size and the V and J calls come from that table; the DNA yielded D and trimming. Present in this sample are about 470,000 clones, 70% to 80% of which were seen just once. About 12% of the sample comes from the top ten.

The rearrangement combines TRBV5-1 with TRBJ1-1; there is no confident call for the D gene. Specimen: PBMCs. This sequence was found in a woman aged 40 to 49 in good health. Some clones in this sample may be carry-over from other donors' samples. The DNA sequence is as follows: TGCGCCAGCAGCTTTCAATCGTACGGCACTGAAGCTTTCTTT. This gives the protein CASSFQSYGTEAFF.